One and the same sample provided the 3 T cell receptor beta chains below, sequenced in a study of blood T cell repertoires in COVID-19. Some clones are missing from TCRdb's copy, which holds only in-frame ones; the method was immunoSEQ multiplex PCR. Of 250,000 to 300,000 clones in the sample, nearly 90% were seen once. Sample: peripheral blood. The receptors stem from a woman between 55 and 75 years old with COVID-19, enrolled during active disease.

V usage is TRBV5-1 and J usage is TRBJ1-2; D is possibly TRBD1 (5 bases). The CDR3 contains 13 residues. In germline, CDR1 is SGHRS, CDR2 YFSETQ. V lost 3 bases and J lost 3, with 9 bases in between. CDR3 nucleotide sequence: TGCGCCAGCAGCTCCACCAGGGACTATGGCTACACCTTC. Its translation is CASSSTRDYGYTF.

For the CDR3, the DNA is TGTGCCAGCTCAGCGACAGGGGGCATTAATGAAAAACTGTTTTTT. Protein sequence: CASSATGGINEKLFF. The chain uses TRBV18 and TRBJ1-4; 10 positions match TRBD1. With V trimmed by 5 bases and J by 4 bases, 4 bases remained unmatched. This CDR3 is 15 amino acids long. Germline CDR1 is KGHSH and CDR2 is LQKENI.

As concerns this clone: At one of its ends the junction is not consistent with the germline gene, which may arise from a read error. This CDR3 reads CASSPLGLNTDTQYF. The DNA of the CDR3 is TGTGCCAGCTCCCCACTGGGACTAAACACAGATACGCAGTATTTT. The chain couples TRBV18 to TRBJ2-3; 7 bases are shared with TRBD2. The CDR3 has 15 residues. Germline CDR1 and CDR2: KGHSH and LQKENI.